The sequence of this T cell receptor (beta chain) was determined in a study of blood T cell repertoires in COVID-19. In the study overall: The United States, Italy and Spain provided the acute and convalescent COVID-19 samples. Sources were T cells, B-cell-depleted T cells, or PBMCs; the material itself was cDNA or gDNA.

Per the original methods: Estimation of nucleated cell counts relied on the amplification of reference gene primers. Method: immunoSEQ multiplex PCR; TCRdb's copy keeps in-frame clones and lacks some. V, J and clone size derive from that table, while D and trimming were established from the DNA sequence. The repertoire holds 150,000 or so clones, about three quarters seen once, with 3.5% to 5% in the top ten. This CDR3 has 12 residues. The germline V gene encodes CDR1 MNHNY and CDR2 SVGAGI (reference sequence). V lost 6 bases and J lost 4, with 8 bases in between. The J gene is TRBJ2-3, the V gene TRBV6-6; D not certain. Sequenced sample: peripheral blood. This sequence was found in a woman older than 75 with active or convalescent COVID-19. The CDR3 nucleotides read TGTGCCAGCAGCTCCTCGGCAGATACGCAGTATTTT. Protein sequence: CASSSSADTQYF.